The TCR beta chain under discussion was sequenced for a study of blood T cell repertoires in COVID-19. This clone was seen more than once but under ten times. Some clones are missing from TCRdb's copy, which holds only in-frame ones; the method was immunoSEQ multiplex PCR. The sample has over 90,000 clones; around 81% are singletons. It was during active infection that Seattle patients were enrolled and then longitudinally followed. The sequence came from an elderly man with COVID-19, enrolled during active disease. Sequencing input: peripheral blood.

The chain's CDR3 is CASSPGRGGNIQYF. The DNA of the CDR3 is TGTGCCAGCTCACCGGGCAGGGGCGGCAACATTCAGTACTTC. The rearrangement links TRBV18 to TRBJ2-4; possibly TRBD1 for D (6 bases). Trimming left V 3 bases short and J 7 bases short, with 13 bases between. The CDR3 is 14 amino acids. Germline V CDR1 and CDR2: KGHSH, LQKENI. The full variable domain, rest sourced from reference TRBV18 and TRBJ2-4, is NAGVMQNPRHLVRRRGQEARLRCSPMKGHSHVYWYRQLPEEGLKFMVYLQKENIIDESGMPKERFSAEFPKEGPSILRIQQVVRGDSAAYFCASSPGRGGNIQYFGAGTRLSVL.